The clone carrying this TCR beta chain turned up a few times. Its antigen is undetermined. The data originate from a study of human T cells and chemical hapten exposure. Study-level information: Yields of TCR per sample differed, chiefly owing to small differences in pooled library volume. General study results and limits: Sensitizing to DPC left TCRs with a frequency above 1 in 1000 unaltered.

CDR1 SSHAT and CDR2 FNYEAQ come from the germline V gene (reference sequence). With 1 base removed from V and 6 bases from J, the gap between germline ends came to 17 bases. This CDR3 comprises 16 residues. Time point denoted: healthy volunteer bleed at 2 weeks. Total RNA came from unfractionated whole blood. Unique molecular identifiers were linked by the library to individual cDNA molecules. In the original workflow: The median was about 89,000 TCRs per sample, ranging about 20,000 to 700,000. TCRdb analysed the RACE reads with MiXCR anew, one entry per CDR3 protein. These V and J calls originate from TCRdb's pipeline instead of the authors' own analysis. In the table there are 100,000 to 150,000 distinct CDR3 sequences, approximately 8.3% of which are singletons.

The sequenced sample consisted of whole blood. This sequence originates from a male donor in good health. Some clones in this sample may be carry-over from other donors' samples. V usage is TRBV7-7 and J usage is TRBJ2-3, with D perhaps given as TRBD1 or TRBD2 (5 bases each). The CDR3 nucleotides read TGTGCCAGCAGCTTAGGTATTGGGGCCGGGGAGGATACGCAGTATTTT. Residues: CASSLGIGAGEDTQYF.